A selection of T cell receptor beta chains follows, all from one sample in a study of blood T cell repertoires in COVID-19. Libraries were prepared by immunoSEQ multiplex PCR; TCRdb keeps only in-frame clonotypes and omits some of them. In the table there are over 90,000 clones, about 87% of which are singletons. The sequenced sample consisted of peripheral blood. The source of these receptors is a man aged 50 to 60 with active or convalescent COVID-19. The CDR3 runs from the conserved cysteine through the conserved F or W. The order of the fields is J gene, D gene, clone size, V gene, CDR3 protein, CDR3 DNA. A D gene is named only where the DNA matches it firmly. The size of a clone is reported for some rows only, either as once, few or many, or as a class for expanded clones.

TRBJ2-5 TRBD2 . TRBV27 CASSPSLTSGGAGETQYF TGTGCCAGCAGTCCATCCCTGACTAGCGGGGGGGCCGGAGAGACCCAGTACTTC
TRBJ1-4 . once TRBV4-1 CASSLVLQGVGEKLFF TGCGCCAGCAGCCTTGTCCTACAGGGAGTGGGTGAAAAACTGTTTTTT
TRBJ2-1 TRBD2 . TRBV5-1 CASSSFISGGALSEQFF TGCGCCAGCAGCTCCTTCATTAGCGGGGGGGCCTTAAGTGAGCAGTTCTTC
TRBJ1-4 . . TRBV5-5 CASSSPGLANEKLFF TGTGCCAGCAGCTCCCCAGGGCTGGCTAATGAAAAACTGTTTTTT
TRBJ2-2 . . TRBV12-3/TRBV12-4 CASSSRPIWLFF TGTGCCAGCAGTTCCAGGCCCATATGGCTGTTTTTT
TRBJ1-2 . . TRBV27 CASSQQGHYGYTF TGTGCCAGCAGTCAACAGGGCCACTATGGCTACACCTTC
TRBJ2-5 TRBD1 . TRBV6-1 CASSPGQQETQYF TGTGCCAGCAGTCCGGGACAGCAAGAGACCCAGTACTTC
TRBJ1-5 . . TRBV21-1 CASRAGQRMAQPQHF TGTGCCAGCAGAGCTGGACAGAGGATGGCTCAGCCCCAGCATTTT
TRBJ1-5 TRBD1 . TRBV6-2/TRBV6-3 CASSYSGTDNQPQHF TGTGCCAGCAGTTATTCCGGGACAGATAATCAGCCCCAGCATTTT
TRBJ2-4 . . TRBV28 CASSDKGGAKNIQYF TGTGCCAGCAGTGACAAGGGCGGGGCCAAAAACATTCAGTACTTC
TRBJ2-1 TRBD2 . TRBV11-2 CASSPRLAGGTYNEQFF TGTGCCAGCAGCCCCCGACTAGCGGGGGGTACCTACAATGAGCAGTTCTTC
TRBJ1-1 . . TRBV7-8 CASSLGRGNTEAFF TGTGCCAGCAGCTTAGGGAGGGGGAACACTGAAGCTTTCTTT
TRBJ2-5 . . TRBV4-1 CASSRLRVEETQYF TGCGCCAGCAGCCGACTAAGGGTCGAAGAGACCCAGTACTTC
TRBJ1-2 TRBD1 . TRBV10-2 CASSEGTGGFHGYTF TGCGCCAGCAGTGAAGGGACAGGGGGATTCCATGGCTACACCTTC
TRBJ1-5 TRBD1 . TRBV30 CAWRDRGSNQPQHF TGTGCCTGGAGGGACAGGGGTTCAAATCAGCCCCAGCATTTT
TRBJ2-3 . . TRBV24-1 CATSDLTGNTDTQYF TGTGCCACCAGTGATCTCACGGGGAACACAGATACGCAGTATTTT
TRBJ1-5 . . TRBV19 CASPDGVGNQPQHF TGTGCCAGCCCGGACGGGGTCGGGAATCAGCCCCAGCATTTT
TRBJ2-1 TRBD2 . TRBV9 CASSPNSGGRYNEQFF TGTGCCAGCAGCCCAAATAGCGGGGGGCGCTACAATGAGCAGTTCTTC
TRBJ2-2 . . TRBV29-1 CSASRTVQAGELFF TGCAGCGCTTCGCGGACAGTTCAGGCCGGGGAGCTGTTTTTT
TRBJ1-1 . . TRBV11-2 CASSLGQDTEAFF TGTGCCAGCAGCTTGGGGCAGGACACGGAAGCTTTCTTT
TRBJ2-1 TRBD1 . TRBV20-1 CSASPGTVGNEQFF TGCAGTGCTAGTCCCGGGACAGTGGGGAATGAGCAGTTCTTC
TRBJ1-2 TRBD1 . TRBV2 CAGGGQDYGYTF TGTGCCGGGGGGGGACAGGACTATGGCTACACCTTC
TRBJ2-1 TRBD1 . TRBV10-3 CAITPGQSYNEQFF TGTGCCATCACTCCGGGACAGTCCTACAATGAGCAGTTCTTC
TRBJ2-1 . . TRBV5-4 CASSLETASNEQFF TGTGCCAGCAGCTTGGAGACAGCCTCCAATGAGCAGTTCTTC
TRBJ2-2 TRBD1 . TRBV3-1/TRBV3-2 CASSPRQGAGELFF TGTGCCAGCAGCCCAAGACAGGGGGCCGGGGAGCTGTTTTTT
TRBJ1-1 . . TRBV13 CASSFLGRAEAFF TGTGCCAGCAGCTTTTTAGGGAGAGCTGAAGCTTTCTTT
TRBJ1-6 . . TRBV27 CASSSSRNSPLHF TGTGCCAGCAGTTCGTCCCGTAATTCACCCCTCCACTTT
TRBJ1-3 . . TRBV19 CASSIEDYSGNTIYF TGTGCCAGTAGTATAGAGGACTACTCTGGAAACACCATATATTTT
TRBJ1-6 TRBD1 . TRBV6-5 CASKGAATNSPLHF TGTGCCAGCAAGGGGGCAGCCACTAATTCACCCCTCCACTTT
TRBJ1-3 . few TRBV5-6 CASSLAGSNTIYF TGTGCCAGCAGCTTGGCAGGGTCGAACACCATATATTTT
TRBJ2-3 . . TRBV7-9 CASREAGGAGSDTQYF TGTGCCAGCAGGGAAGCTGGGGGGGCAGGATCAGATACGCAGTATTTT
TRBJ1-4 . . TRBV27 CASSGGETNEKLFF TGTGCCAGCAGTGGAGGGGAAACTAATGAAAAACTGTTTTTT
TRBJ2-1 TRBD2 . TRBV4-1 CASSLGTSGGWAEQFF TGCGCCAGCAGCCTAGGGACTAGCGGGGGTTGGGCTGAGCAGTTCTTC
TRBJ2-1 TRBD2 . TRBV5-4 CASSAAGEIRFF TGTGCCAGCAGCGCCGCGGGGGAAATACGGTTCTTC
TRBJ2-2 TRBD1 . TRBV28 CASGMTGGNTGELFF TGTGCCAGCGGAATGACAGGGGGAAACACCGGGGAGCTGTTTTTT
TRBJ1-5 TRBD1 . TRBV5-1 CASSSDRVKGKPQHF TGCGCCAGCAGCTCGGACAGGGTGAAGGGAAAGCCCCAGCATTTT
TRBJ1-5 . . TRBV3-1/TRBV3-2 CASSQGVYQPQHF TGTGCCAGCAGCCAAGGTGTATATCAGCCCCAGCATTTT
TRBJ1-5 . . TRBV27 CASSLEGGDTQPQHF TGTGCCAGCAGTTTGGAGGGAGGGGACACTCAGCCCCAGCATTTT
TRBJ2-1 . . TRBV21-1 CASSPRDRVPSGQFF TGTGCCAGCAGCCCAAGGGACAGAGTCCCCTCGGGGCAGTTCTTC
TRBJ2-2 TRBD1 once TRBV5-4 CASSLEQGAGELFF TGTGCCAGCAGCTTAGAACAGGGGGCCGGGGAGCTGTTTTTT
TRBJ2-1 . . TRBV3-1/TRBV3-2 CASSHPSRDIYNEQFF TGTGCCAGCAGCCACCCCTCCCGGGACATCTACAATGAGCAGTTCTTC
TRBJ2-5 TRBD2 . TRBV11-1 CASSFDSGAQETQYF TGTGCCAGCAGCTTCGATAGCGGGGCCCAAGAGACCCAGTACTTC
TRBJ2-1 . . TRBV19 CASSLQGKGDNEQFF TGTGCCAGTAGTCTCCAGGGCAAAGGGGACAATGAGCAGTTCTTC
TRBJ1-5 . . TRBV25-1 CASGQGNQPQHF TGTGCCAGTGGGCAGGGCAATCAGCCCCAGCATTTT
TRBJ2-3 TRBD2 . TRBV30 CAWTTGGADTQYF TGTGCCTGGACCACGGGGGGGGCAGATACGCAGTATTTT
TRBJ1-5 . . TRBV19 CASSTAGKGGNQPQHF TGTGCCAGTAGTACGGCTGGGAAAGGGGGCAATCAGCCCCAGCATTTT
TRBJ1-3 . . TRBV10-1 CASSETSGNTIYF TGCGCCAGCAGTGAGACTTCAGGAAACACCATATATTTT
TRBJ2-3 TRBD2 . TRBV5-8 CASSRRLTGGPEDTQYF TGTGCCAGCAGCAGACGTCTGACGGGGGGGCCCGAAGATACGCAGTATTTT
TRBJ2-7 . . TRBV30 CAWSGAGAEYF TGTGCCTGGAGTGGGGCGGGGGCAGAGTACTTC
TRBJ2-1 TRBD2 once TRBV10-3 CAISESGGAGEQFF TGTGCCATCAGTGAAAGCGGGGGGGCCGGTGAGCAGTTCTTC
TRBJ2-2 . once TRBV21-1 CASSPRTPPDREVTGELFF TGTGCCAGCAGCCCCCGGACGCCTCCCGACAGGGAGGTCACCGGGGAGCTGTTTTTT